The 18 T cell receptor beta chains presented below share a single source sample, sequenced in a study of blood T cell repertoires in COVID-19. Profiling relied on immunoSEQ multiplex PCR, and the TCRdb table lists in-frame clones only, not all of them. The sample holds about 270,000 clones, approximately 80% seen once. The sequenced sample consisted of peripheral blood. Receptors originate from a woman aged 55-70 years with active or convalescent COVID-19.

This chain links TRBV5-1 with TRBJ2-5, with D tentatively TRBD1 (6 bases). The V gene lost 4 bases and the J gene lost 1 base, with 11 bases spanning the gap. CDR1 is SGHRS and CDR2 is YFSETQ in the germline V gene. The CDR3 length is 14 residues. CDR3 sequence reads: CASSPGQLQETQYF. The CDR3 DNA reads TGCGCCAGCAGCCCGGGACAACTCCAAGAGACCCAGTACTTC. The whole variable domain, filled in from reference TRBV5-1 and TRBJ2-5, reads KAGVTQTPRYLIKTRGQQVTLSCSPISGHRSVSWYQQTPGQGLQFLFEYFSETQRNKGNFPGRFSGRQFSNSRSEMNVSTLELGDSALYLCASSPGQLQETQYFGPGTRLLVL.

This clone was seen only once. This chain connects TRBV11-2 to TRBJ1-2; D uncertain. V gave up 5 bases and J gave up 4 bases, with 11 bases separating them. Germline loops: CDR1 SGHAT, CDR2 FQNNGV. The CDR3 contains 13 residues. The CDR3 loop is CASSPGGSYGYTF. CDR3 nucleotide sequence: TGTGCCAGCAGCCCCGGAGGCAGCTATGGCTACACCTTC.

In this sample, this clone turned up a few times. The V and J genes are TRBV27 and TRBJ1-2; TRBD1 agrees at 7 bases. J lost 8 bases, V lost 3 bases, and 9 bases had no gene match. The CDR3 has 14 amino acids. The germline V gene encodes CDR1 MNHEY and CDR2 SMNVEV (reference sequence). CDR3: CASSLSGGTEGYTF. CDR3 nucleotides: TGTGCCAGCAGTTTGTCAGGGGGTACGGAGGGCTACACCTTC.

This chain joins TRBV7-8 and TRBJ2-7; D unclear. V lost 1 base and J lost 6, with 10 bases in between. This CDR3 comprises 13 residues. Germline CDR1 and CDR2: SGHVS and FQNEAQ. For the CDR3, the DNA is TGTGCCAGCAGCTTAGAATACCGGTCCGAGCAGTACTTC. As protein: CASSLEYRSEQYF. Full variable domain (rest looked up from reference TRBV7-8 and TRBJ2-7): GAGVSQSPRYKVAKRGQDVALRCDPISGHVSLFWYQQALGQGPEFLTYFQNEAQLDKSGLPSDRFFAERPEGSVSTLKIQRTQQEDSAVYLCASSLEYRSEQYFGPGTRLTVT.

The rearrangement links TRBV24-1 to TRBJ2-1; 8 nucleotides agree with TRBD2. Germline values: CDR1 KGHDR, CDR2 SFDVKD. J lost 4 bases, V lost 3 bases, and 10 bases had no gene match. This CDR3 is built from 17 residues. The CDR3 sequence is CATSDRSPGTSYNEQFF. The CDR3 region has the DNA TGTGCCACCAGTGATCGTTCCCCCGGGACTAGTTACAATGAGCAGTTCTTC.

This chain connects TRBV30 to TRBJ2-7; D is perhaps TRBD2 (6 bases). V was trimmed by 3 bases and J by 2 bases, leaving 11 bases between them. This CDR3 comprises 13 residues. From germline, CDR1 is GTSNPN and CDR2 SVGIG (reference sequence). CDR3 amino acids: CAWSRDFPYEQYF. CDR3 sequence (DNA): TGTGCCTGGAGCAGGGACTTTCCCTACGAGCAGTACTTC. The full variable domain, rest sourced from reference TRBV30 and TRBJ2-7, is SQTIHQWPATLVQPVGSPLSLECTVEGTSNPNLYWYRQAAGRGLQLLFYSVGIGQISSEVPQNLSASRPQDRQFILSSKKLLLSDSGFYLCAWSRDFPYEQYFGPGTRLTVT.

CDR3 sequence: CASSTLQGAGSYNSPLHF. In DNA form, the CDR3 reads TGTGCCAGTAGTACCTTACAGGGGGCTGGCTCCTATAATTCACCCCTCCACTTT. The chain links TRBV19 to TRBJ1-6, with 9 bases fitting TRBD1. The CDR3 runs to 18 residues. The J segment lost 0 bases and the V segment lost 4 bases, leaving 7 bases of the junction unmatched. Looked up from germline, CDR1 is LNHDA and CDR2 is SQIVND (reference sequence).

The rearrangement uses TRBV18 and TRBJ2-5; TRBD2 matches at 13 bases. V dropped 2 bases and J dropped 2; count of bases not matched to a gene: 5. Germline CDR1 and CDR2: KGHSH and LQKENI. The CDR3 has 17 residues. The CDR3 sequence is CASSPTRTSGGQETQYF. For the CDR3, the DNA is TGTGCCAGCTCACCAACCCGGACTAGCGGGGGTCAAGAGACCCAGTACTTC. The variable domain in full, with the rest retrieved from reference TRBV18 and TRBJ2-5, is NAGVMQNPRHLVRRRGQEARLRCSPMKGHSHVYWYRQLPEEGLKFMVYLQKENIIDESGMPKERFSAEFPKEGPSILRIQQVVRGDSAAYFCASSPTRTSGGQETQYFGPGTRLLVL.

This chain connects TRBV29-1 to TRBJ2-1; weak D call: TRBD2 (7 bases). V was cut by 3 bases and J by 8 bases, with 17 bases left in between. The CDR3 loop spans 14 amino acids. Germline V lookup: CDR1 SQVTM, CDR2 ANQGSEA. The CDR3 bases are TGCAGCGTTGAGCGGGGGCCCGCGGGGGATGAGCAGTTCTTC. Residues: CSVERGPAGDEQFF.

The genes are TRBV5-5 and TRBJ1-3, with D uncertain. V dropped 2 bases and J dropped 4 bases, with 13 bases sitting between them. Germline CDR1 and CDR2: SGHKS and YYEKEE (reference sequence). The CDR3 extends over 15 amino acids. Here the CDR3 reads CASSFSSELGNTIYF. For the CDR3, the DNA is TGTGCCAGCAGCTTCTCCTCTGAGCTAGGAAACACCATATATTTT.

This chain links TRBV6-5 with TRBJ1-1, with a possible D match to TRBD1 (5 bases). V was cut by 2 bases and J by 5 bases, with 12 bases left in between. CDR1 MNHEY and CDR2 SVGAGI come from the germline V gene. CDR3 length: 14 amino acids. Here the CDR3 DNA reads TGTGCCAGCAGTTACGGGGGGATCCCGACTGAAGCTTTCTTT. Its translation is CASSYGGIPTEAFF.

This chain connects TRBV10-3 to TRBJ2-5, with 10 bases aligning to TRBD2. J lost 4 bases, V lost 0 bases, and 8 bases had no gene match. This CDR3 has 17 amino acids. Per the germline V gene, CDR1 is ENHRY and CDR2 is SYGVKD. CDR3 nucleotide sequence: TGTGCCATCAGTGAGTCGTACGGAAGCGGGGGGGGAGAGACCCAGTACTTC. Its protein is CAISESYGSGGGETQYF.

This chain joins TRBV29-1 and TRBJ1-2, with D perhaps matching TRBD1 (5 bases). The CDR3 spans 19 residues. V lost 2 bases, J lost 3 bases, and 28 bases lay in between. CDR1 and CDR2 from the germline V gene are SQVTM and ANQGSEA. The CDR3 region is CSVEWVGGVGPEKDYGYTF. The DNA of the CDR3 is TGCAGCGTTGAATGGGTAGGAGGGGTGGGGCCCGAAAAGGACTATGGCTACACCTTC.

The rearrangement links TRBV9 to TRBJ2-1, with unresolved D. The CDR3 totals 11 residues. Looked up from germline, CDR1 is SGDLS and CDR2 is YYNGEE. The V end was cut by 3 bases, the J end by 5 bases, with 3 bases between. The CDR3 sequence: CASSANNEQFF. The CDR3 coding sequence is TGTGCCAGCAGCGCTAACAATGAGCAGTTCTTC.

The rearrangement links TRBV6-5 to TRBJ2-7; 8 bases are shared with TRBD1. Germline V gene sequence: CDR1 MNHEY, CDR2 SVGAGI. The junction had 6 bases not matched to a gene; V was cut back by 8 bases and J by 6 bases. This CDR3 is built from 12 residues. The CDR3 DNA sequence: TGTGCCAGCGGCCCCAGGGGGCTCGAGCAGTACTTC. Translated: CASGPRGLEQYF.

The chain couples TRBV27 to TRBJ1-5, with D possibly being TRBD1 (6 bases). The CDR3 is 15 amino acids. V was cut by 3 bases and J by 0 bases, with 9 bases left in between. CDR1 and CDR2 (germline): MNHEY, SMNVEV (reference sequence). CDR3 residues: CASSFYRDSNQPQHF. In DNA form, the CDR3 reads TGTGCCAGCAGTTTTTACAGGGATAGCAATCAGCCCCAGCATTTT.

This rearrangement joins TRBV3-1 (or the pseudogene TRBV3-2) to TRBJ1-4; TRBD1 might be the D (6 bases). The CDR3 has 17 amino acids. V was pared by 0 bases and J by 4 bases, with 15 bases between. Germline V lookup: CDR1 LGHDT, CDR2 YNNKEL (reference sequence). CDR3 in amino acids: CASSQDGTQGINEKLFF. The CDR3 region has the DNA TGTGCCAGCAGCCAAGATGGGACACAAGGGATTAATGAAAAACTGTTTTTT.

The chain's CDR3 is CATSRRGSNSPLHF. CDR3 nucleotide sequence: TGTGCCACCTCTCGGAGGGGCTCTAATTCACCCCTCCACTTT. The V gene is TRBV9, the J gene TRBJ1-6; D perhaps matches TRBD1 (5 bases). Between the trimmed V and J ends, which lost 9 bases and 6 bases, there was a span of 16 bases. This CDR3 contains 14 residues. Germline CDR1 reads SGDLS; CDR2 reads YYNGEE.